These T cell receptor beta chains were read from a single sample in a study of graft-versus-host responses after intestinal transplantation. Antigens for these TCRs are unknown. Some clones are missing from TCRdb's copy, which holds only in-frame ones; the method was immunoSEQ multiplex PCR. The sample contains tens of thousands of clones, roughly 89% of which appear only once. The sample in question was unstimulated CD8+ T cells sorted from spleen or lymph node cells, obtained before transplant. The receptors were gathered from a human donor who was the organ donor for an intestinal transplant. The conserved cysteine and the conserved F or W are not part of the CDR3 here. Each record gives: V gene, J gene, CDR3 protein.

TRBV2,TRBJ1-2,ASRWTGGDGYT
TRBV28,TRBJ1-2,ASSLYQGVGRDGYT
TRBV7-9,TRBJ2-6,ASSVDRGSGANVLT
TRBV9,TRBJ1-2,ASSAPLGGGQRNYGYT
TRBV18,TRBJ2-3,AGSKETSPDTQY
TRBV4-3,TRBJ1-3,ASSQGQTSGNTIY
TRBV4-2,TRBJ1-1,ASSQDDRGGTEAF
TRBV29-1,TRBJ1-1,SVIQENTEAF
TRBV19,TRBJ1-6,ARDSNSPLH
TRBV7-9,TRBJ2-5,ASSLFPPRSLSQETQY
TRBV18,TRBJ2-3,ASSPGTHGDTQY